This T cell receptor (beta chain) stems from a study of OX40 agonist ivuxolimab in advanced cancers. Assay: immunoSEQ multiplex PCR; the TCRdb copy retains only in-frame clones and omits some. The sample holds roughly 30,000 clones, 85% to 95% seen once. The input for sequencing was CD4+ or CD8+ T cells sorted from blood, taken in a trial of the OX40 agonist ivuxolimab. This TCR was sampled from an adult with an advanced solid tumor such as melanoma, head and neck, liver or kidney cancer.

CDR3: CASSLGGSPYNEQFF. In nucleotides, the CDR3 is TGTGCCAGCAGTTTAGGGGGGAGCCCCTACAATGAGCAGTTCTTC. The rearrangement joins TRBV27 to TRBJ2-1; D is possibly TRBD2 (6 bases). Trimming cost V 2 bases and J 2 bases, with 10 bases left between them. Germline loops: CDR1 MNHEY, CDR2 SMNVEV (reference sequence). The CDR3 runs 15 residues.